This TCR beta chain is from a study of shared clonotypes between healthy human individuals. Replicate sorted-subset PCRs were loaded with roughly 200 ng DNA, about 30,000 T cell genomes. The assay was immunoSEQ multiplex PCR, and TCRdb's table has in-frame clones only and misses some. This table has about 2.4 million clones, 93% appearing once. Splitting the CD4+ cells yielded a CD45RA+ naive subset and a CD45RA-negative memory subset. Overall study results and limits: Naive CD4 clonotype sharing across several donors was roughly 5%.

Germline lookup yields CDR1 MNHNY and CDR2 SVGAGI (reference sequence). The CDR3 length is 15 residues. J was trimmed by 6 bases and V by 6 bases; bases with no gene match: 10. A note on this clone: Its antigen is still unknown.

The sequence came from a man younger than 35 in good health. Some clones in this sample may be carry-over from other donors' samples. The V call is TRBV6-6, the J call TRBJ2-1, with 8 positions matching TRBD2. The specimen sequenced was naive CD4+ T cells from PBMCs. The subset denotes: CD45RA+ positively selected. The CDR3, as DNA: TGTGCCAGCAGGACGGGGGGACTAGTCCCCAATGAGCAGTTCTTC. This encodes CASRTGGLVPNEQFF.